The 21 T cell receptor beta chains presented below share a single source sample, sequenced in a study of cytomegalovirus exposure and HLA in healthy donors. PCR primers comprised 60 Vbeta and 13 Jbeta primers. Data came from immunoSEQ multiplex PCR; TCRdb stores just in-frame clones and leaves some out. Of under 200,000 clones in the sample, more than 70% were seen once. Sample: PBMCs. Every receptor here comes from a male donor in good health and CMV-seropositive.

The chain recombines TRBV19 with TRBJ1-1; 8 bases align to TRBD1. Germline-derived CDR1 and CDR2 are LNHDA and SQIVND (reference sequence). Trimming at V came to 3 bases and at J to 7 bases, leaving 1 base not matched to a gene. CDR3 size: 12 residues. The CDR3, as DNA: TGTGCCAGTAGTATCGGACAGGGTGAAGCTTTCTTT. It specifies CASSIGQGEAFF.

As DNA, the CDR3 is TGTGCCAGCAGCTGGGACTTAAAGAGCTCCTACGAGCAGTACTTC. It specifies CASSWDLKSSYEQYF. The J gene is TRBJ2-7, the V gene TRBV7-9, with D maybe TRBD2 (6 bases). V lost 4 bases and J 0 bases, leaving 13 bases between the germline ends. Germline lookup yields CDR1 SEHNR and CDR2 FQNEAQ (reference sequence). The CDR3 has 15 residues.

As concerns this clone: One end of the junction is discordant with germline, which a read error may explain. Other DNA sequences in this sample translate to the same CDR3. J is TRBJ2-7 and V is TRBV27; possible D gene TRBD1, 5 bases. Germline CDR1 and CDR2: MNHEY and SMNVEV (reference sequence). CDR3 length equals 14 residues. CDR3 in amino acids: CASRSSRVTYEQYF. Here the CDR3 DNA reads TGTGCCAGTCGTTCGAGCAGGGTTACCTACGAGCAGTACTTT.

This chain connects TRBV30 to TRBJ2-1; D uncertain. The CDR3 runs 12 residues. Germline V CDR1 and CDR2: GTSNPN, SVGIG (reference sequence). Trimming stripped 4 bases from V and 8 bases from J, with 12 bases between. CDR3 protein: CAWTALPDEQFF. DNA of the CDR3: TGTGCCTGGACCGCCCTTCCAGATGAGCAGTTCTTC.

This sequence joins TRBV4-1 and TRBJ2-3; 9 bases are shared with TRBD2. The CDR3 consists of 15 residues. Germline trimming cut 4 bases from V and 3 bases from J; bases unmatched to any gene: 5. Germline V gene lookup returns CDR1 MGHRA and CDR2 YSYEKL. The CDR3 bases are TGCGCCAGCAGCCTTAGCGGGAGTGGGACAGATACGCAGTATTTT. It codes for CASSLSGSGTDTQYF.

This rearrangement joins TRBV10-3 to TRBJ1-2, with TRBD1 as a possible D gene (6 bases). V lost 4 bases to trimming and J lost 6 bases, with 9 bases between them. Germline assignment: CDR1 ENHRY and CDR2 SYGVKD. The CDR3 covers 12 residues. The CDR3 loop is CAISGEGDGYTF. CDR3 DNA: TGTGCCATCAGTGGGGAGGGGGATGGCTACACCTTC.

CDR3 residues: CASSIGDTGAGNTIYF. DNA of the CDR3: TGTGCCAGTAGTATCGGGGATACAGGGGCTGGAAACACCATATATTTT. The J gene is TRBJ1-3, the V gene TRBV19, with 7 bases fitting TRBD1. The CDR3 spans 16 residues. With 3 bases clipped from V and 2 bases from J, the junction kept 7 bases outside the gene matches. Germline CDR1 is LNHDA and CDR2 is SQIVND (reference sequence).

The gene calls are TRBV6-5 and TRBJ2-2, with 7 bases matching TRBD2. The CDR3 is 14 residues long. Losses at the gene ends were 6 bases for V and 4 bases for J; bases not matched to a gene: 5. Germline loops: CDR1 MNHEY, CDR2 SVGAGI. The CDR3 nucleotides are TGTGCCAGCAGCCTGGGACTATTCACCGGGGAGCTGTTTTTT. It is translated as CASSLGLFTGELFF.

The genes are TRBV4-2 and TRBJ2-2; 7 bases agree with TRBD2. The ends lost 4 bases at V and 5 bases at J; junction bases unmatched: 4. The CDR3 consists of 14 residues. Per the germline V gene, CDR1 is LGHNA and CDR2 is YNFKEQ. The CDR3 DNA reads TGTGCCAGCAGCCCCTTACTAGCGACCGGGGAGCTGTTTTTT. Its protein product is CASSPLLATGELFF.

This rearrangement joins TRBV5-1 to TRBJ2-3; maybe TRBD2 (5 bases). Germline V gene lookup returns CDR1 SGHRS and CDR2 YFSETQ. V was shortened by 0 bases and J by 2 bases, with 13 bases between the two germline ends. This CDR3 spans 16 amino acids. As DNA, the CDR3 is TGCGCCAGCAGCTTGGCTAGCATTGGGTACACAGATACGCAGTATTTT. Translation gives CASSLASIGYTDTQYF.

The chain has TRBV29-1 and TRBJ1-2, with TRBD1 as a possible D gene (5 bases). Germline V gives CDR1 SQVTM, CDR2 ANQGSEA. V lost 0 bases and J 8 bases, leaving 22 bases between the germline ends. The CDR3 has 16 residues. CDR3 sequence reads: CSVEDRQRQYPRGYTF. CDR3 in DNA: TGCAGCGTTGAAGACCGACAGCGCCAATACCCTAGAGGCTACACCTTC.

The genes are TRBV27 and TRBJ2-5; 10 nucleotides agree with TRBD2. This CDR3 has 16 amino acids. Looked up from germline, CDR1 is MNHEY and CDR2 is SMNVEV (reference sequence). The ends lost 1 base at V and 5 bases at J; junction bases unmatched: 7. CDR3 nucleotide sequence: TGTGCCAGCAGTTTATTTCTAGCGGGAGAAGTTGAGACCCAGTACTTC. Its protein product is CASSLFLAGEVETQYF.

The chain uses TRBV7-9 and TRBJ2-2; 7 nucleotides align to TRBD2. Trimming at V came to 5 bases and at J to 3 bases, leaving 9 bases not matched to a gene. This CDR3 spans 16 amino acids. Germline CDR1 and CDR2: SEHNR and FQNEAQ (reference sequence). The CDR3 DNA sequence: TGTGCCAGCAGCCCTAGCGGAGGGCCCTACACCGGGGAGCTGTTTTTT. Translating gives CASSPSGGPYTGELFF.

The CDR3 protein is CASSLDSYEQYF. The CDR3, as DNA: TGTGCCAGCAGCTTAGACAGCTACGAGCAGTACTTC. The genes are TRBV11-2 and TRBJ2-7, with D unclear. Between the trimmed V and J ends, which lost 0 bases and 3 bases, there was a span of 3 bases. The CDR3 extends over 12 amino acids. Per germline, CDR1 SGHAT and CDR2 FQNNGV. Full variable domain (remainder filled in from reference TRBV11-2 and TRBJ2-7): EAGVAQSPRYKIIEKRQSVAFWCNPISGHATLYWYQQILGQGPKLLIQFQNNGVVDDSQLPKDRFSAERLKGVDSTLKIQPAKLEDSAVYLCASSLDSYEQYFGPGTRLTVT.

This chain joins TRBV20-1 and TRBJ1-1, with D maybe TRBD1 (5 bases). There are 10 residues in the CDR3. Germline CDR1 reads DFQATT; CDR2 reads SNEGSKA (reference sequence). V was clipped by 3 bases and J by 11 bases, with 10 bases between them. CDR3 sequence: CSASLGAAFF. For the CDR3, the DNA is TGCAGTGCTAGTTTAGGGGCCGCTTTCTTT.

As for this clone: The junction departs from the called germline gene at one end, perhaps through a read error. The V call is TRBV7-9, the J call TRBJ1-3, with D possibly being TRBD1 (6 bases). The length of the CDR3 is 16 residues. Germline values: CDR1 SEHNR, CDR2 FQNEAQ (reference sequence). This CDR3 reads CSSSLGAGLSGNTIYF. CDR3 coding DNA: TGTTCCAGCAGCTTGGGGGCAGGCCTCTCTGGAAACACCATATATTTT.

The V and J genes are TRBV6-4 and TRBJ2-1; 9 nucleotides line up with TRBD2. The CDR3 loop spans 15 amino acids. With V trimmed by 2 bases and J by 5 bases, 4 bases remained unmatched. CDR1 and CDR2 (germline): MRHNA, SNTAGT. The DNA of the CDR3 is TGTGCCAGCAGTGACGTAGCGGGAGTCAACAATGAGCAGTTCTTC. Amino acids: CASSDVAGVNNEQFF.

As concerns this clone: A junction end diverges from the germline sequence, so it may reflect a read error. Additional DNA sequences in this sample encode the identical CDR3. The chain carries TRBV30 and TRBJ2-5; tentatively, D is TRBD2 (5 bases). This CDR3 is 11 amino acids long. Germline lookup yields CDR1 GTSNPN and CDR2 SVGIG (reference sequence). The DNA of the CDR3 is TGCGCCGCCTCGGGGAAAGAGACCCAGTACTTC. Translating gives CAASGKETQYF.

The CDR3 spells CASTGGTAYNEQFF. CDR3 DNA: TGCGCCAGCACGGGCGGGACAGCCTACAATGAGCAGTTCTTC. The chain employs TRBV5-1 and TRBJ2-1; a weak D match, TRBD1 (7 bases). V was clipped by 6 bases and J by 2 bases, with 12 bases between them. Germline assignment: CDR1 SGHRS and CDR2 YFSETQ. The CDR3 extends over 14 amino acids.

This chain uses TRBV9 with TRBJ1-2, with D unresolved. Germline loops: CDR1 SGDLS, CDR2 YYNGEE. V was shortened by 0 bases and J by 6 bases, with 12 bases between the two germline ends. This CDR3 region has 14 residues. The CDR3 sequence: CASSVGPGRDGYTF. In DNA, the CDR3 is TGTGCCAGCAGCGTAGGTCCTGGCCGGGATGGCTACACCTTC.

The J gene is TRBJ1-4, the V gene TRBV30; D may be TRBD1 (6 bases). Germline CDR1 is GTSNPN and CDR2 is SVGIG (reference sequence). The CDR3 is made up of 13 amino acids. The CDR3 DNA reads TGTGCTCTATCGGGACAAGTTAATGAAAAACTGTTTTTT. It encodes CALSGQVNEKLFF.